Detailed here is one TCR beta chain. These data belong to a study of blood T cell repertoires in COVID-19. In the original processing: From reference gene primer amplification, estimates of nucleated cell counts were derived. This table comes from immunoSEQ multiplex PCR, and its TCRdb copy is limited to in-frame clones, with some not included. The D gene and trimming were derived from the DNA, and the V and J assignments and clone size from that table. The repertoire holds fewer than 250,000 clones, with roughly 91% as singletons. The specimen sequenced was peripheral blood. The receptor comes from a man aged 30 to 39 with COVID-19, enrolled during active disease.

The CDR3: CASSLLDRVANEQFF. The CDR3 DNA sequence: TGCGCCAGCAGCTTACTGGACAGGGTAGCCAATGAGCAGTTCTTC. The chain links TRBV5-1 to TRBJ2-1, with 8 bases identical to TRBD1. Germline CDR1 SGHRS, CDR2 YFSETQ. Losses at the gene ends were 2 bases for V and 6 bases for J; bases not matched to a gene: 7. This CDR3 region has 15 residues. The full variable domain, completed using reference TRBV5-1 and TRBJ2-1, is KAGVTQTPRYLIKTRGQQVTLSCSPISGHRSVSWYQQTPGQGLQFLFEYFSETQRNKGNFPGRFSGRQFSNSRSEMNVSTLELGDSALYLCASSLLDRVANEQFFGPGTRLTVL.